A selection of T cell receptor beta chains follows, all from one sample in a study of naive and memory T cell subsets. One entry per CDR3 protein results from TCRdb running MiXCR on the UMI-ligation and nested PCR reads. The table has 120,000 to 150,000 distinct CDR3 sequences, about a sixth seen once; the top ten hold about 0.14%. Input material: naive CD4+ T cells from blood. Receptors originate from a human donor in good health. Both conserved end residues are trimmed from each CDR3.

ASSEASRGRTDTQY	TRBV6-1	TRBJ2-3
ASSSGSGDTQY	TRBV18	TRBJ2-3
AWSVGQGANQPQH	TRBV30	TRBJ1-5
SVNRGSEQF	TRBV29-1	TRBJ2-1
SASLYTRGQGWMNTEAF	TRBV20-1	TRBJ1-1
ASSLRRGEQF	TRBV7-3	TRBJ2-1
ASSFPGRQGVTGGLF	TRBV28	TRBJ2-2
ATNPGQPGGYT	TRBV28	TRBJ1-2
SARLAGSSYEQY	TRBV20-1	TRBJ2-7
AWSAGLANNSPLH	TRBV30	TRBJ1-6
ASSLEGQVNQPQH	TRBV27	TRBJ1-5
ASSQYSEDIQY	TRBV6-2/TRBV6-3	TRBJ2-4
ASSPFGVKGTMNSPLH	TRBV18	TRBJ1-6
ASSYTYAGLGQPQH	TRBV6-2/TRBV6-3	TRBJ1-5
ASSYRLTSSYEQY	TRBV6-2/TRBV6-3	TRBJ2-7
ASSAGGKETQY	TRBV28	TRBJ2-5
ASSLEGRSDTYEQY	TRBV7-9	TRBJ2-7
SARDRDRGWSPLH	TRBV20-1	TRBJ1-6
ASSEYPPSGRVSYNEQF	TRBV2	TRBJ2-1
ASSLDRAGIQY	TRBV5-1	TRBJ2-4
ASSGEHGANVLT	TRBV5-1	TRBJ2-6
ASSVEAGSDYEQY	TRBV9	TRBJ2-7
ASSLGPLRGTNEKLF	TRBV5-4	TRBJ1-4
ASTPLDSRGRATGTGELF	TRBV27	TRBJ2-2
ASSFASTTDTQY	TRBV28	TRBJ2-3
ASSQETSGSTDTQY	TRBV4-1	TRBJ2-3
ASTNGNTREQY	TRBV6-2/TRBV6-3	TRBJ2-7
ASSQDRRVGIYNEQF	TRBV4-1	TRBJ2-1
ANSQGDNQPQH	TRBV10-3	TRBJ1-5